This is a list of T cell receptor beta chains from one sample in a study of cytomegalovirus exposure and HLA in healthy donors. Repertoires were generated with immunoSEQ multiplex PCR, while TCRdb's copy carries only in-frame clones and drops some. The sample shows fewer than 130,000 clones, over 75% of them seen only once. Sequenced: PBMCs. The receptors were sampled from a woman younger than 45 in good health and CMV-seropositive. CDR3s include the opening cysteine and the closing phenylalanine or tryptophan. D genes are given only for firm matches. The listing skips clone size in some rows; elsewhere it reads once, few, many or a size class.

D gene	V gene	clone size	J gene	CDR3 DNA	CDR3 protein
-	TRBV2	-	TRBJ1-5	TGTGCCAGCAGTGGAAATGGGGGAGGTCAGCCCCAGCATTTT	CASSGNGGGQPQHF
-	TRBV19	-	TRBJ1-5	TGTGCCAGTACCGACGGACAGCACAATCAGCCCCAGCATTTT	CASTDGQHNQPQHF
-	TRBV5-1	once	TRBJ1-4	TGCGCCAGCAGCTTGGGACAGCATAATGAAAAACTGTTTTTT	CASSLGQHNEKLFF
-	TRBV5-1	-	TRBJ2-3	TGCGCCAGCAGCCCGAGAGGTAGCACAGATACGCAGTATTTT	CASSPRGSTDTQYF
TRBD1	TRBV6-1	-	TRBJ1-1	TGTGCCAGCAGTGGGGGACAGGAAGCTTTCTTT	CASSGGQEAFF
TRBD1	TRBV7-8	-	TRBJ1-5	TGTGCCAGCAGCACTACCCCAGGGGGCGTTAATCAGCCCCAGCATTTT	CASSTTPGGVNQPQHF
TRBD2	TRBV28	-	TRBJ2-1	TGTGCCAGCAGTTTAAGCGGGAGGTTGTTCTTC	CASSLSGRLFF
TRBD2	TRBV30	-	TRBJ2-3	TGTGCCTGGAGGGTAAGCGGGGAAGACACGCAGTATTTT	CAWRVSGEDTQYF
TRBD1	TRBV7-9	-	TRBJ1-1	TGTGCCAGCAGCTTTTCCGGGACAGATAACACTGAAGCTTTCTTT	CASSFSGTDNTEAFF
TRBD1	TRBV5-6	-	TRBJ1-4	TGTGCCAGCAGCTTGGCAATCGACAGGGAAGGTGAAAAACTGTTTTTT	CASSLAIDREGEKLFF
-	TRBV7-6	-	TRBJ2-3	TGTGCCAGCAGCTTAGCGCGGGGAAATACGCAGTATTTT	CASSLARGNTQYF
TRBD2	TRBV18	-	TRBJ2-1	TGTGCCAGCTCACCACCTAGCGGGGGCTCCTACAATGAGCAGTTCTTC	CASSPPSGGSYNEQFF
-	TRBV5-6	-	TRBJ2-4	TGTGCCAGCAGCTTCTGGGGCTCGGACATTCAGTACTTC	CASSFWGSDIQYF
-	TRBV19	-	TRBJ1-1	TGTGCCAGTAGTATAGCCGGAGGAGGGAACACTGAAGCTTTCTTT	CASSIAGGGNTEAFF
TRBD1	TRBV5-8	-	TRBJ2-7	TGTGCCAGCAGCCGGGGACAGAGCTCCTACGAGCAGTACTTC	CASSRGQSSYEQYF
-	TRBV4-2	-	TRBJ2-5	TGTGCCAGCAGCCAAGAAGCAGGGCAAGAGACCCAGTACTTC	CASSQEAGQETQYF
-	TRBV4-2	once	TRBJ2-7	TGTGCCAGCAGCCAAGATGGGGGCCTAGTCCCCTACGAGCAGTACTTC	CASSQDGGLVPYEQYF
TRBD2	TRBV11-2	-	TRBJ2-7	TGTGCCAGCAGCTTTGACCTTTCGGGGGGGCGCGAGCAGTACTTC	CASSFDLSGGREQYF
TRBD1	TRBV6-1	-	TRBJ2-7	TGTGCCAGCAGTTCACGGACAGGATTCTACGAGCAGTACTTC	CASSSRTGFYEQYF
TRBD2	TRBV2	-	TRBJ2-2	TGTGCCAGCAGGGGGGCTACTAGCGGGATCGCGGGCGGGGAGCTGTTTTTT	CASRGATSGIAGGELFF
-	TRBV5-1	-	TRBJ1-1	TGCGCCAGCAGCCACGCCCCAACAGAGAATGAACGAGCTTTCTTT	CASSHAPTENERAFF
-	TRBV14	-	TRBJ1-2	TGTGCCAGCAGCCAAGATTTAGCCGGTCTCTCTGGCTACACCTTC	CASSQDLAGLSGYTF
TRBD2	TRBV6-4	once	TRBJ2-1	TGTGCCAGCAGTGACGGGACTAGCGGGGGGAATGAGCAGTTCTTC	CASSDGTSGGNEQFF
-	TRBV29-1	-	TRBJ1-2	TGCAGCGTTGAATTTCCGGGGGTAGGACGGACCTATGGCTACACCTTC	CSVEFPGVGRTYGYTF
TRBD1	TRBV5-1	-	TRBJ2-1	TGCGCCAGCCGGACAGGGGTTGGGGTCAATGAGCAGTTCTTC	CASRTGVGVNEQFF
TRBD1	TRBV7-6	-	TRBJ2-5	TGTGCCAGCAGCCCAGAGGCAGGGGGCCGGGAGACCCAGTACTTC	CASSPEAGGRETQYF
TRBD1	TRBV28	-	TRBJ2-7	TGTGCCAGCAAAGAACAGGGGTACGAGCAGTACTTC	CASKEQGYEQYF
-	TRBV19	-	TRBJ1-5	TGTGCCAGTAGTGAAGGGGGTCAGCCCCAGCATTTT	CASSEGGQPQHF
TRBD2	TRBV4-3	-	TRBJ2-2	TGCGCCAGCAGCCAAGTTAGCGGGCTACCTATTGGTAACACCGGGGAGCTGTTTTTT	CASSQVSGLPIGNTGELFF
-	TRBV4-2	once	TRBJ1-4	TGTGCCAGCAGCCCTAGCTCTTACAGACCAACTAATGAAAAACTGTTTTTT	CASSPSSYRPTNEKLFF
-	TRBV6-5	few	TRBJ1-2	TGTGCCAGCAGTTACTCGTGGGGACAAGGGGATGGCTACACCTTC	CASSYSWGQGDGYTF
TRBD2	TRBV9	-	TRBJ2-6	TGTGCCAGCAGCCCGCGACTAGCGGGAATCTCTGGGGCCAACGTCCTGACTTTC	CASSPRLAGISGANVLTF
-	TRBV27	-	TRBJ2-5	TGTGCCAGCAGGCGACTTGCGGATGTACAAGAGACCCAGTACTTC	CASRRLADVQETQYF